Listed below are T cell receptor beta chains from one sample, sequenced in a study of CD8+CD57+ T cells in acquired aplastic anemia. In TCRdb, the reads were re-called with MiXCR into one record per CDR3 protein. The sample includes about 98,000 distinct CDR3 sequences, 65% to 70% of them seen just once. Sequenced input: sorted CD4+, CD8+, or CD8+CD57+ T cells (not recorded which) from PBMCs. The origin of the receptors is a human donor with aplastic anemia. CDR3s include the opening cysteine and the closing phenylalanine or tryptophan. Each record gives: D gene, J gene, V gene, clone size, CDR3 protein, CDR3 DNA. D genes are given only for firm matches. Size values are once, few and many counts, or a class for expanded clones, and some rows have none.

d_call: -
j_call: TRBJ1-5
v_call: TRBV20-1
clone_size: -
cdr3_aa: CSAYPSWPSNQPQHF
cdr3_nt: TGCAGTGCCTATCCGTCGTGGCCAAGCAATCAGCCCCAGCATTTT

d_call: TRBD1
j_call: TRBJ2-7
v_call: TRBV20-1
clone_size: once
cdr3_aa: CSASSDRAYEQYF
cdr3_nt: TGCAGTGCTAGCAGTGACAGGGCCTACGAGCAGTACTTC

d_call: -
j_call: TRBJ1-1
v_call: TRBV11-2
clone_size: -
cdr3_aa: CASSLGMGMNTEAFF
cdr3_nt: TGTGCCAGCAGCTTAGGCATGGGGATGAACACTGAAGCTTTCTTT

d_call: -
j_call: TRBJ2-3
v_call: TRBV10-3
clone_size: -
cdr3_aa: CAISGGTDTQYF
cdr3_nt: TGTGCCATCAGTGGAGGCACAGATACGCAGTATTTT

d_call: TRBD1
j_call: TRBJ1-4
v_call: TRBV7-9
clone_size: -
cdr3_aa: CASSLTGGLGEKLFF
cdr3_nt: TGTGCCAGCAGCTTGACAGGGGGGCTGGGAGAAAAACTGTTTTTT

d_call: TRBD2
j_call: TRBJ2-3
v_call: TRBV11-2
clone_size: -
cdr3_aa: CASSSGLAIADTQYF
cdr3_nt: TGTGCCAGCAGCTCTGGACTAGCGATCGCAGATACGCAGTATTTT

d_call: -
j_call: TRBJ1-5
v_call: TRBV24-1
clone_size: -
cdr3_aa: CATSGEGFNQPQHF
cdr3_nt: TGTGCCACCAGTGGCGAGGGGTTCAATCAGCCCCAGCATTTT

d_call: -
j_call: TRBJ2-1
v_call: TRBV7-6
clone_size: -
cdr3_aa: CASSLRHEQFF
cdr3_nt: TGTGCCAGCAGCTTACGCCATGAGCAGTTCTTC

d_call: -
j_call: TRBJ1-2
v_call: TRBV20-1
clone_size: -
cdr3_aa: CSARHPVRGYTF
cdr3_nt: TGCAGTGCTAGACACCCCGTCCGGGGCTACACCTTC

d_call: TRBD1
j_call: TRBJ1-1
v_call: TRBV20-1
clone_size: -
cdr3_aa: CSTTGGVAEAFF
cdr3_nt: TGCAGTACTACAGGGGGCGTTGCTGAAGCTTTCTTT

d_call: -
j_call: TRBJ1-6
v_call: TRBV2
clone_size: -
cdr3_aa: CASNERSPLHF
cdr3_nt: TGTGCCAGCAACGAACGTTCACCCCTCCACTTT

d_call: -
j_call: TRBJ1-2
v_call: TRBV20-1
clone_size: -
cdr3_aa: CSAHQGQGYTF
cdr3_nt: TGCAGTGCCCACCAAGGGCAAGGCTACACCTTC

d_call: -
j_call: TRBJ2-7
v_call: TRBV19
clone_size: -
cdr3_aa: CTSSIVAGTGYEQYF
cdr3_nt: TGTACCAGTAGTATTGTCGCAGGGACGGGGTACGAGCAGTACTTC

d_call: -
j_call: TRBJ2-7
v_call: TRBV10-3
clone_size: once
cdr3_aa: CASSGNGYEQYF
cdr3_nt: TGTGCCAGCAGCGGCAATGGGTACGAGCAGTACTTC

d_call: TRBD2
j_call: TRBJ2-3
v_call: TRBV10-2
clone_size: few
cdr3_aa: CASSGSQAGGTDTQYF
cdr3_nt: TGCGCCAGCAGTGGATCACAGGCGGGGGGGACAGATACGCAGTATTTT